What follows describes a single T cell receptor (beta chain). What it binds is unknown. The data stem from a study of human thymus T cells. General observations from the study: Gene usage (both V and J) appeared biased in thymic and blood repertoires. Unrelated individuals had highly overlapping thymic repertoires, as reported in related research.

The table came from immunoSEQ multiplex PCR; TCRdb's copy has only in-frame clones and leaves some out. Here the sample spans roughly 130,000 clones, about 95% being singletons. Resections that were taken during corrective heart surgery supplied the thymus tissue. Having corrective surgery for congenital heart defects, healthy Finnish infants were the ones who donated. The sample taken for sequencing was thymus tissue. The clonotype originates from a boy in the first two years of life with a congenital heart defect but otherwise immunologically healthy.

The CDR3 DNA reads TGCGCCAGCAGCTTGGACCCCGGGACAGGGAAGGGCTACACCTTC. Translating gives CASSLDPGTGKGYTF. The chain uses TRBV5-1 and TRBJ1-2; 9 positions agree with TRBD1. In germline, CDR1 is SGHRS, CDR2 YFSETQ. J lost 8 bases, V lost 0 bases, and 8 bases had no gene match. The CDR3 is made up of 15 amino acids.